Listed here are 21 T cell receptor beta chains from one sample, sequenced in a study of T cell repertoires in cytomegalovirus infection. TCRdb re-called the reads through MiXCR, storing one row per CDR3 protein. The data contain under 850,000 distinct CDR3 sequences, about 40% of them singletons. Sequenced sample: PBMCs. These receptors were obtained from a human donor in good health (CMV status not recorded). Some clones in this sample may be carry-over from other donors' samples.

The genes are TRBV7-3 and TRBJ1-1, with 9 positions matching TRBD1. V shed 1 base and J 0 bases; nucleotides not matched to a gene: 9. The V gene's germline CDR1 is SGHTA and CDR2 FQGTGA. This CDR3 comprises 18 residues. The CDR3: CASSLRDRVDHMNTEAFF. CDR3 coding DNA: TGTGCCAGCAGCTTAAGGGACAGGGTCGATCACATGAACACTGAAGCTTTCTTT.

This clonotype was counted many times. The J gene is TRBJ1-3, the V gene TRBV28; D unclear. The CDR3 contains 15 residues. Germline loops: CDR1 MDHEN, CDR2 SYDVKM. Trimming shortened V by 2 bases and J by 0 bases, and 8 bases separated the two germline ends. CDR3 DNA sequence: TGTGCCAGCAGTTTAAAGATCTTCTCTGGAAACACCATATATTTT. Amino acids: CASSLKIFSGNTIYF.

The chain employs TRBV14 and TRBJ2-2; a possible D gene is TRBD1 (5 bases). CDR1 is SGHDN, CDR2 FVKESK, per germline. V lost 1 base and J lost 5, with 14 bases in between. This CDR3 is built from 16 residues. CDR3 sequence: CASSQGWGRRTGELFF. CDR3 nucleotides: TGTGCCAGCAGCCAAGGGTGGGGCAGAAGGACCGGGGAGCTGTTTTTT.

The J gene is TRBJ1-6, the V gene TRBV6-5; a possible D gene is TRBD1 (5 bases). Germline V gene lookup returns CDR1 MNHEY and CDR2 SVGAGI. V was pared by 3 bases and J by 2 bases, with 11 bases between. This CDR3 region has 16 residues. CDR3: CASSYSLGAYNSPLHF. In DNA, the CDR3 is TGTGCCAGCAGTTATTCTCTGGGGGCCTATAATTCACCCCTCCACTTT.

J is TRBJ2-1 and V is TRBV5-6, with 11 bases that match TRBD1. The CDR3 covers 14 residues. V lost 3 bases, J lost 7 bases, and 3 bases stayed unmatched. Germline CDR1 and CDR2: SGHDT and YYEEEE. CDR3 region: CASSSGQGGNEQFF. For the CDR3, the DNA is TGTGCCAGCAGCTCGGGACAGGGGGGGAATGAGCAGTTCTTC.

The chain has TRBV27 and TRBJ2-7, with 16 nucleotides matching TRBD2. V lost 1 base, J lost 1 base, and 7 bases stayed unmatched. This CDR3 has 19 residues. The germline V gene encodes CDR1 MNHEY and CDR2 SMNVEV (reference sequence). The CDR3 is CASSLYPGLAGGPSYEQYF. In nucleotides, the CDR3 is TGTGCCAGCAGTTTATACCCGGGACTAGCGGGAGGGCCTTCCTACGAGCAGTACTTC.

This clonotype was counted a few times. The V call is TRBV7-2, the J call TRBJ1-6, with 7 bases identical to TRBD1. The trim removed 5 bases at V and 5 bases at J, leaving 6 bases unmatched. The CDR3 runs to 15 residues. Germline V gives CDR1 SGHTA, CDR2 FQGNSA. The CDR3 nucleotides read TGTGCCAGCAGCCCTGACAGGGCCCATAATTCACCCCTCCACTTT. This codes for CASSPDRAHNSPLHF.

The V and J genes are TRBV7-6 and TRBJ1-1; no firm D call. Germline V gene lookup returns CDR1 SGHVS and CDR2 FNYEAQ. V was shortened by 3 bases and J by 6 bases, with 11 bases between the two germline ends. This CDR3 is 13 amino acids long. Written as DNA, the CDR3 is TGTGCCAGCAGCTTTGGAGGACTCCCTGAAGCTTTCTTT. This translates into CASSFGGLPEAFF. Complete variable domain (other parts from reference TRBV7-6 and TRBJ1-1): GAGVSQSPRYKVTKRGQDVALRCDPISGHVSLYWYRQALGQGPEFLTYFNYEAQQDKSGLPNDRFSAERPEGSISTLTIQRTEQRDSAMYRCASSFGGLPEAFFGQGTRLTVV.

This clonotype was counted ten times or more. The chain links TRBV7-9 to TRBJ1-5; D is undetermined. Germline CDR1 and CDR2: SEHNR and FQNEAQ (reference sequence). The CDR3 totals 14 residues. Trimming took off 4 bases at V and 5 bases at J, with 12 bases between the two ends. The CDR3 spells CASSSSGSDQPQHF. CDR3 DNA sequence: TGTGCCAGCAGCTCCTCGGGTTCGGATCAGCCCCAGCATTTT.

The sample holds a few counts of this clonotype. V gene TRBV28 combines with J gene TRBJ2-7, with TRBD2 as a possible D gene (5 bases). Trimming removed 5 bases from V and 4 bases from J, with 12 bases in between. The CDR3 is made up of 13 amino acids. Per the germline V gene, CDR1 is MDHEN and CDR2 is SYDVKM. The CDR3 DNA follows: TGTGCCAGCAGTCAAGGACTGGATTACGAGCAGTACTTC. Residues: CASSQGLDYEQYF.

This clonotype was detected only a few times. This chain joins TRBV7-8 and TRBJ2-5; 8 bases are shared with TRBD2. The CDR3 length is 15 residues. Trimming at V came to 6 bases and at J to 0 bases, leaving 6 bases not matched to a gene. Per germline, CDR1 SGHVS and CDR2 FQNEAQ. The CDR3 nucleotides are TGTGCCAGCAGGGGCTTTAGCGGGAACCAAGAGACCCAGTACTTC. Translated: CASRGFSGNQETQYF.

This clonotype was recorded many times. A junction end diverges from the germline sequence, so it may reflect a read error. The V and J genes are TRBV5-1 and TRBJ1-5; 7 positions match TRBD1. In germline, CDR1 is SGHRS, CDR2 YFSETQ. This CDR3 spans 15 amino acids. CDR3 DNA: TGTGCCAGCAGCCTCACAGGGGTGTCCAATCAGCCCCAGCATTTT. Protein sequence: CASSLTGVSNQPQHF.

Many counts were recorded for this clonotype. The genes are TRBV11-2 and TRBJ1-1, with D perhaps matching TRBD1 (5 bases). V lost 1 base, J lost 5 bases, and 11 bases lay in between. This CDR3 region has 14 residues. Germline-derived CDR1 and CDR2 are SGHAT and FQNNGV. CDR3 sequence reads: CASSLAQGWTEAFF. The CDR3 DNA follows: TGTGCCAGCAGCTTAGCCCAGGGATGGACTGAAGCTTTCTTT.

This clonotype was counted between two and nine times. This rearrangement joins TRBV2 to TRBJ2-4; D gene unclear. The CDR3 covers 14 residues. Germline CDR1 SNHLY, CDR2 FYNNEI. V shed 7 bases and J shed 2 bases, with 12 bases lying between them. CDR3 bases: TGTGCCAGCATGGGAAGGTGGACCAAAAACATTCAGTACTTC. It translates to CASMGRWTKNIQYF.

This chain connects TRBV6-5 to TRBJ2-7, with D perhaps TRBD1 (5 bases). CDR1 and CDR2 (germline): MNHEY, SVGAGI. V gave up 6 bases and J gave up 0 bases, with 12 bases separating them. The CDR3 runs 14 residues. CDR3 bases: TGTGCCAGCAGGGACAAGGGGATCTCCTACGAGCAGTACTTC. Residues: CASRDKGISYEQYF.

This chain joins TRBV7-9 and TRBJ1-3; the D gene is possibly TRBD1 (5 bases). This CDR3 has 15 amino acids. Looked up from germline, CDR1 is SEHNR and CDR2 is FQNEAQ (reference sequence). Trimming took off 5 bases at V and 4 bases at J, with 15 bases between the two ends. CDR3 amino acids: CASSVTGGGGNTIYF. Here the CDR3 DNA reads TGTGCCAGCAGCGTTACAGGCGGTGGGGGAAACACCATATATTTT.

To note about this clonotype: Without the conserved terminal phenylalanine or tryptophan, this CDR3 likely stems from a read error. The chain recombines TRBV6-9 with TRBJ2-4, with 8 bases identical to TRBD2. Germline CDR1 and CDR2: MNHGY and SVAAGI. This CDR3 is 16 amino acids long. V lost 3 bases and J lost 1; bases outside the gene matches: 5. In DNA, the CDR3 is TGTGCCAGCAGTTACGGGGGGGGGGCGGCCAAAAACATTCAGTACTGC. This codes for CASSYGGGAAKNIQYC.

This clonotype was seen a single time. The gene calls are TRBV18 and TRBJ1-2; 8 bases match TRBD1. CDR1 is KGHSH, CDR2 LQKENI, per germline. This CDR3 region has 13 residues. Losses at the gene ends were 2 bases for V and 9 bases for J; bases not matched to a gene: 5. The CDR3 sequence: CASSPETGVSYTF. The DNA for the CDR3 is TGTGCCAGCTCACCAGAGACAGGGGTTAGCTACACCTTC. Variable domain in full (rest from reference TRBV18 and TRBJ1-2): NAGVMQNPRHLVRRRGQEARLRCSPMKGHSHVYWYRQLPEEGLKFMVYLQKENIIDESGMPKERFSAEFPKEGPSILRIQQVVRGDSAAYFCASSPETGVSYTFGSGTRLTVV.

The rearrangement joins TRBV9 to TRBJ2-2; D is uncertain. The CDR3 is 13 amino acids. The germline V gene encodes CDR1 SGDLS and CDR2 YYNGEE. V gave up 2 bases and J gave up 8 bases, with 10 bases separating them. The CDR3 sequence is CASSVRGLGELFF. CDR3 nucleotides: TGTGCCAGCAGCGTTCGCGGTTTGGGGGAGCTGTTTTTT.

Concerning this clonotype: One end of the junction varies from germline; a read error may be responsible. The gene calls are TRBV5-3 and TRBJ1-1, with no clear D. TRBV5-3 is noted as an ORF with a role that remains uncertain. CDR3 length equals 13 residues. CDR3 nucleotides: TGTGCCAGCAGCTTGGCCGGGCCAAACTTAGCTTTCTTT. Protein product: CASSLAGPNLAFF.

The chain couples TRBV20-1 to TRBJ1-1; tentative D call: TRBD1 (6 bases). This CDR3 spans 15 amino acids. The germline V and J ends were trimmed by 1 base and 0 bases, with 12 bases remaining between them. Germline V gene sequence: CDR1 DFQATT, CDR2 SNEGSKA (reference sequence). For the CDR3, the DNA is TGCAGTGCTAGAGTAGCGGGGGCGATGAACACTGAAGCTTTCTTT. Its protein is CSARVAGAMNTEAFF.